Described below is a single TCR beta chain sequence and its context. What antigen it recognizes has not been identified. Base qualities are not at hand, and no much larger clone is one base apart. Using the deep immunoSEQ assay, multiplex PCR amplified TCR CDR3 regions from genomic DNA. Extracted genomic DNA from each cell subset was distributed evenly across all wells of several immunoSEQ 96-well plates, and each plate was treated as a replicate. For sorted subsets, each replicate PCR was loaded with about 0.2 ug genomic DNA, equivalent to 25,000 to 30,000 T cell genomes. The purified libraries were quantified using a Qubit 3.0 fluorometer, sized with a Bioanalyzer 2100, and then quantified again using the KAPA Library Quantification kit. Each immunoSEQ 96-well plate was sequenced on its own single-read 150-cycle Illumina NextSeq 550 flow cell. From the authors' description of their analysis: The immunoSEQ output contained only junctional sequences without quality scores, so filtering could not match that applied to full-length reads. To assign V/J genes and CDR3, sequences were annotated against IMGT germline references using PyIR, a Python wrapper for IgBLAST v1.9. Reads with weak V/J assignments (E-value above 1e-6), missing CDR3, stop codons, out-of-frame junctions, or ambiguous translated residues were removed. V3J clonotypes were defined by identical inferred V gene, J gene, and CDR3 amino acid sequence. To compute the percentage overlap between repertoires, the number of shared unique clonotypes was divided by the size of the smaller repertoire. Repertoire richness was assessed with RTK rarefaction, the Chao1 estimator, and Recon v2.1 estimates of unobserved clonotypes. Generation probabilities were computed with OLGA for all TCRbeta clonotypes obtained by the gDNA method from four donors. TCRdb obtained this table from immuneACCESS and retained in-frame rearrangements with V and J assigned. These tables miss some clones; where compared with another copy, unresolved V genes account for less than half of the shortfall, and the remainder is unexplained. The V and J calls and clone size are taken from that table; D and trimming were inferred from the DNA. Within this sample are around 650,000 clones, with 95% to 96% of them counted one time only. The ten largest clones capture less than 0.12% of the sample.

This sample was included in a study of shared clonotypes between healthy human individuals (dated by TCRdb to the early 2020s). Context from the whole study: Two women and a few men aged 18 to 49 years were included in the cohort. Per donor, three plates each were used for CD4 naive and CD4 memory, two for CD8 naive, and one for CD8 memory. To estimate repertoire size and how much clonotypes are shared between individuals, the study performed deep sequencing of blood TCR repertoires from roughly five healthy adults. Different laboratories and diverse techniques were used to prepare libraries and sequence TCR repertoires, to increase sequencing depth and limit assay-specific biases. Each donor's leukapheresis produced roughly between about 0.85 and 10 billion PBMCs.

The study at large found these results: Pairwise subsampling indicated that sequencing depth was expected to affect the degree of clonotype sharing among donors. Estimated clonotype richness was generally larger for naive than for memory subsets. Clonotypes shared by all four sorted-subset donors showed higher generation probabilities than non-shared clonotypes. Incomplete sequencing was indicated by rarefaction of sorted-subset datasets, despite the large sequencing depth. Because the study included a small number of donors, the genetic and exposure-history diversity represented was limited. Only blood was sampled, and tissue TCR repertoires likely differ from those in blood. About 5% of naive CD4, 3.5% of naive CD8, roughly 2.5% of memory CD4, and more than 0.35% of memory CD8 clonotypes were shared across a few donors.

CD8 naive samples were obtained by positive selection for CCR7 among CD45RO-negative cells, yielding a CD45RA+CCR7+ population from which TemRA cells were excluded. Donors were healthy HIV-negative adults with no recently reported acute infections or vaccinations. Only Caucasian adults living in Nashville, Tennessee, USA were represented among the donors. Blood was obtained by leukapheresis, after which PBMCs were separated by Ficoll-Histopaque density gradient centrifugation and cryopreserved in liquid nitrogen vapor phase. Analytical flow cytometry was used to check the purity and quantity of each magnetically sorted T cell population. Genomic DNA was isolated from each sorted fraction and quantified by UV absorbance on a Nanodrop 2000c. From its cysteine to its phenylalanine, the CDR3 spans 15 amino acids. Only the CDR3 portion is preserved as DNA: 45 bases, with reading frame beginning at the first base. V and J are trimmed by 0 bases and 9 bases, and the gene matches miss 7 bases of the junction. CDR1 and CDR2 were assigned from the germline V gene (reference sequence) as LNHDA and SQIVND.

The rearranged segments are TRBV19 and TRBJ2-1; a stretch of 8 junction bases matches TRBD2. Specimen: naive CD8+ T cells sorted from blood. In the paper's terms, the cell subset or site label means: CD45RA+CCR7+. The sequence was collected from a woman under 40 in good health. This receptor has the CDR3 CASSIDTSGKVEQFF. The sequenced DNA: TGTGCCAGTAGTATAGATACTAGCGGTAAGGTTGAGCAGTTCTTC.